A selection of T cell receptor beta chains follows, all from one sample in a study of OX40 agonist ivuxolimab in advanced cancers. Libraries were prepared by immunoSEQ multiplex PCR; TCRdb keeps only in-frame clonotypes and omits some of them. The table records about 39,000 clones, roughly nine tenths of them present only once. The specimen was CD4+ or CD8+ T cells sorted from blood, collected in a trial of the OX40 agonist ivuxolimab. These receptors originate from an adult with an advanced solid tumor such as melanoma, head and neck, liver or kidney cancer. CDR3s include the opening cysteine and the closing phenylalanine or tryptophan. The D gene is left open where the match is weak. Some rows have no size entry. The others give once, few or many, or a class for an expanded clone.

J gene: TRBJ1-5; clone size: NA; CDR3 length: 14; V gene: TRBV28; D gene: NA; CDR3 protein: CASSLRTGNQPQHF; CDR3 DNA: TGTGCCAGCAGTTTAAGGACAGGCAATCAGCCCCAGCATTTT
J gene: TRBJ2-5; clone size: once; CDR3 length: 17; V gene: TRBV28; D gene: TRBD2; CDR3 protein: CASSTLGGLAVQETQYF; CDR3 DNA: TGTGCCAGCAGCACCCTCGGGGGACTAGCGGTACAAGAGACCCAGTACTTC
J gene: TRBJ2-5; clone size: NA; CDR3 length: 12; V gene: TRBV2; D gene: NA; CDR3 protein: CASTGLRETQYF; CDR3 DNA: TGTGCCAGCACGGGGCTCAGGGAGACCCAGTACTTC
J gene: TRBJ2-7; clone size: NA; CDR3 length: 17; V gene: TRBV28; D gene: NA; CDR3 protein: CASSLEIFEGLTLEQYF; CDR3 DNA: TGTGCCAGCAGTTTGGAGATATTTGAAGGTTTAACCCTCGAGCAGTACTTC
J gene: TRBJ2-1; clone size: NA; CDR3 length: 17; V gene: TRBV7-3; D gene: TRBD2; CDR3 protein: CASSPGGGPLPHNEQFF; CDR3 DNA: TGTGCCAGCAGCCCCGGCGGGGGGCCCCTGCCCCACAATGAGCAGTTCTTC
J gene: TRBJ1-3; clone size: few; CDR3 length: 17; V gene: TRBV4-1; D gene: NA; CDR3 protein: CASNRRGRRSSGNTIYF; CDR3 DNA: TGCGCCAGCAATCGTCGGGGCAGGAGAAGCTCTGGAAACACCATATATTTT
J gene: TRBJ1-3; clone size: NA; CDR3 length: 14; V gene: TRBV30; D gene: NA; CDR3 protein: CAWSVGGTGNTIYF; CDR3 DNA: TGTGCCTGGAGTGTAGGAGGGACTGGAAACACCATATATTTT
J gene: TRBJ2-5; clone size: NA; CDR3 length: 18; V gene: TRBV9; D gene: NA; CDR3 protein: CASSVGDSRPTWQETQYF; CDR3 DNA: TGTGCCAGCAGCGTAGGGGACTCACGCCCCACCTGGCAAGAGACCCAGTACTTC
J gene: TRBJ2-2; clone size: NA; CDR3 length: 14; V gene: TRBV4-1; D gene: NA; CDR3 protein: CASSQDKGTGELFF; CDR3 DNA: TGCGCCAGCAGCCAAGATAAGGGGACCGGGGAGCTGTTTTTT
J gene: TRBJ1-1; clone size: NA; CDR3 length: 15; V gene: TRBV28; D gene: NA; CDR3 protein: CASSSPPAGFSEAFF; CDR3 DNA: TGTGCCAGCAGTTCCCCACCCGCCGGCTTCTCTGAAGCTTTCTTT
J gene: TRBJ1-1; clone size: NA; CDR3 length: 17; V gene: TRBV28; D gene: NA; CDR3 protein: CASSLNTGLYGNTEAFF; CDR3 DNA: TGTGCCAGCAGTTTAAATACAGGTCTCTATGGGAACACTGAAGCTTTCTTT
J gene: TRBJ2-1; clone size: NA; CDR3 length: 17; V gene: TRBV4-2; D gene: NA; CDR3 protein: CASSQGGGAVSYNEQFF; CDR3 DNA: TGTGCCAGCAGCCAAGGGGGTGGGGCGGTCTCCTACAATGAGCAGTTCTTC
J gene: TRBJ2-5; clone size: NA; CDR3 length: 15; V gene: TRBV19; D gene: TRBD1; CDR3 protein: CASSRNTGGQETQYF; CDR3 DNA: TGTGCCAGTAGTAGGAATACAGGGGGCCAAGAGACCCAGTACTTC
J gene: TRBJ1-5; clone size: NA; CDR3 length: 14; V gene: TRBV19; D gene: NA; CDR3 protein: CASSLRSLNQPQHF; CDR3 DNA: TGTGCCAGTAGTCTCCGATCACTAAATCAGCCCCAGCATTTT
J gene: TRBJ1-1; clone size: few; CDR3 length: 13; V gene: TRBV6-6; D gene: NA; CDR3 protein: CAATDSLNTEAFF; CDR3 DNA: TGTGCCGCCACCGACAGTTTGAACACTGAAGCTTTCTTT
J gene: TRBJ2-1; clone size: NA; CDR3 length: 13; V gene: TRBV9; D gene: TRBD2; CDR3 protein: CASSGGGSNEQFF; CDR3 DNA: TGTGCCAGCAGCGGAGGCGGGAGCAATGAGCAGTTCTTC
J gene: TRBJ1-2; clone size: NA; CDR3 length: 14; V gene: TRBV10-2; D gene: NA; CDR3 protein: CASSESRVFDGYTF; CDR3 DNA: TGCGCCAGCAGTGAGTCGCGGGTTTTCGATGGCTACACCTTC
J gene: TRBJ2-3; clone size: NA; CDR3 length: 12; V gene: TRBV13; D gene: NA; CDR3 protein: CASSLASDTQYF; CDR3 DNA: TGTGCCAGCAGCTTAGCCTCAGATACGCAGTATTTT
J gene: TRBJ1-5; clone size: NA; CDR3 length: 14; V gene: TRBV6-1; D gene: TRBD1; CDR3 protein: CASRKGQGHQPQHF; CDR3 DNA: TGTGCCAGCAGAAAGGGACAGGGACATCAGCCCCAGCATTTT
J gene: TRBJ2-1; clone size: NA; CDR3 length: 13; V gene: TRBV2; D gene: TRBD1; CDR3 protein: CATTGTGYNEQFF; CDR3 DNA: TGTGCCACCACCGGGACAGGGTACAATGAGCAGTTCTTC
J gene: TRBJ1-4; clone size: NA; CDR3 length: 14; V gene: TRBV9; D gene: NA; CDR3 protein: CASSTGTIGEKLFF; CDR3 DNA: TGTGCCAGCAGCACCGGGACAATTGGGGAAAAACTGTTTTTT
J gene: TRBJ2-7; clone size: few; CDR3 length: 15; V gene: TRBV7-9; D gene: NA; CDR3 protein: CASSLVPGRSGEQYF; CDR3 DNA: TGTGCCAGCAGCTTAGTCCCCGGACGATCGGGAGAGCAGTACTTC
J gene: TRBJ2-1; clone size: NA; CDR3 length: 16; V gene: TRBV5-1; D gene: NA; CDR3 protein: CASSLFGDQERGEQFF; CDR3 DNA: TGCGCCAGCAGCTTGTTTGGGGACCAAGAGCGCGGTGAGCAGTTCTTC
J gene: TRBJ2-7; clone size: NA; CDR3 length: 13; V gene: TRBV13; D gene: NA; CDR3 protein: CASSSGTYYEQYF; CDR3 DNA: TGTGCCAGCAGCTCCGGGACATACTACGAGCAGTACTTC
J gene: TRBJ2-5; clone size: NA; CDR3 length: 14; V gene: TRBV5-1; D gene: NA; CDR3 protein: CASSETGYQETQYF; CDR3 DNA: TGCGCCAGCAGCGAAACAGGGTACCAAGAGACCCAGTACTTC
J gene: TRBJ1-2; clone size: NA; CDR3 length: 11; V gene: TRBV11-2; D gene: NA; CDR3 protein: CASSLGGLSIF; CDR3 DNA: TGTGCCAGCAGCTTAGGGGGACTTTCTATCTTC
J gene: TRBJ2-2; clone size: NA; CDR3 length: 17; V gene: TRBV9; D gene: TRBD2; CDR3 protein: CASSVWREDVSTGELFF; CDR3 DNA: TGTGCCAGCAGCGTGTGGCGGGAGGACGTTAGTACCGGGGAGCTGTTTTTT
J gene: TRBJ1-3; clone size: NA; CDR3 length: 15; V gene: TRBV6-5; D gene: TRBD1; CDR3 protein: CASSYYGQGGNTIYF; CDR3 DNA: TGTGCCAGCAGTTATTACGGACAGGGGGGGAACACCATATATTTT
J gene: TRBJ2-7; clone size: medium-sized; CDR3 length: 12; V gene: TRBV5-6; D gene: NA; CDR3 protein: CASSLWVNEQYF; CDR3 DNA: TGTGCCAGCAGCTTGTGGGTGAACGAGCAGTACTTC
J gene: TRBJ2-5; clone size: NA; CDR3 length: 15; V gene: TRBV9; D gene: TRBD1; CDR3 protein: CASSVSGQGWETQYF; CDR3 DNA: TGTGCCAGCAGCGTATCGGGACAGGGGTGGGAGACCCAGTACTTC
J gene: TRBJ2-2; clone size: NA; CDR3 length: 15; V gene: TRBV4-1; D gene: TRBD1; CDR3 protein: CASSPWTGVHGELFF; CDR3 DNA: TGCGCCAGCAGCCCGTGGACAGGGGTACACGGGGAGCTGTTTTTT
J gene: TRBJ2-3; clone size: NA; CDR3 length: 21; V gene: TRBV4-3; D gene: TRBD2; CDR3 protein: CASSQGPLIGLTGLATDTQYF; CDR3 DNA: TGCGCCAGCAGCCAAGGGCCGCTGATAGGGCTAACCGGACTAGCGACAGATACGCAGTATTTT